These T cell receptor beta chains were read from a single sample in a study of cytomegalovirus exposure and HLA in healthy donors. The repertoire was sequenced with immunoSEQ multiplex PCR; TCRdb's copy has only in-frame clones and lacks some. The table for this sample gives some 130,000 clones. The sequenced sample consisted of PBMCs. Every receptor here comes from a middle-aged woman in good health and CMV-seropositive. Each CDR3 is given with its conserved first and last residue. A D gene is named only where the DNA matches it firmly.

CDR3: CASTEEVLGGYEQYF
DNA: TGTGCCAGCACCGAGGAGGTCCTCGGGGGCTACGAGCAGTACTTC
length: 15
D: NA
J: TRBJ2-7
V: TRBV2

CDR3: CASDRGRDQPQHF
DNA: TGTGCCTCCGACAGGGGGCGCGATCAGCCCCAGCATTTT
length: 13
D: TRBD1
J: TRBJ1-5
V: TRBV30

CDR3: CASSLQEGEAFF
DNA: TGTGCCAGCAGTTTACAGGAGGGAGAAGCTTTCTTT
length: 12
D: NA
J: TRBJ1-1
V: TRBV28

CDR3: CASSQGTGGYEQYF
DNA: TGTGCTAGCAGCCAAGGGACAGGGGGCTACGAGCAGTACTTC
length: 14
D: TRBD1
J: TRBJ2-7
V: TRBV7-7

CDR3: CASSIGHISYNEQFF
DNA: TGTGCCAGTAGTATCGGACACATCTCCTACAATGAGCAGTTCTTC
length: 15
D: NA
J: TRBJ2-1
V: TRBV19

CDR3: CASSPPDRVDEQFF
DNA: TGTGCCAGCAGCCCCCCGGACAGGGTTGATGAGCAGTTCTTC
length: 14
D: TRBD1
J: TRBJ2-1
V: TRBV5-6

CDR3: CASSERRYHEQYF
DNA: TGTGCCAGCAGTGAACGGAGGTACCACGAGCAGTACTTC
length: 13
D: NA
J: TRBJ2-7
V: TRBV2

CDR3: CASSSGDWTAPQHF
DNA: TGTGCCAGCAGTTCAGGAGATTGGACAGCCCCCCAGCATTTT
length: 14
D: NA
J: TRBJ1-5
V: TRBV28

CDR3: CASSSRNNQPQHF
DNA: TGTGCCAGCAGCTCGCGTAACAATCAGCCCCAGCATTTT
length: 13
D: NA
J: TRBJ1-5
V: TRBV5-5

CDR3: CASSYSGAETQYF
DNA: TGTGCCAGTAGTTATTCAGGGGCAGAGACCCAGTACTTC
length: 13
D: NA
J: TRBJ2-5
V: TRBV19

CDR3: CASSLLRGAEAFF
DNA: TGTGCCAGCAGTTTACTCAGGGGCGCTGAAGCTTTCTTT
length: 13
D: NA
J: TRBJ1-1
V: TRBV27

CDR3: CASSIRLAGTSMGQFF
DNA: TGTGCCAGTAGTATTCGGCTAGCGGGAACCTCAATGGGGCAGTTCTTC
length: 16
D: TRBD2
J: TRBJ2-1
V: TRBV19

CDR3: CASIPRAYNEQFF
DNA: TGTGCCAGCATCCCCAGGGCTTACAATGAGCAGTTCTTC
length: 13
D: NA
J: TRBJ2-1
V: TRBV21-1

CDR3: CASSPNRGPNEKLFF
DNA: TGTGCCAGCAGCCCGAACAGGGGCCCTAATGAAAAACTGTTTTTT
length: 15
D: TRBD1
J: TRBJ1-4
V: TRBV5-8

CDR3: CASSLGPPGQGAYEQFF
DNA: TGTGCCAGCAGCTTAGGACCCCCGGGACAGGGGGCCTATGAGCAGTTCTTC
length: 17
D: TRBD1
J: TRBJ2-1
V: TRBV7-2

CDR3: CASSQDDIAGMNKNTGELFF
DNA: TGCGCCAGCAGCCAAGACGACATAGCGGGGATGAACAAGAACACCGGGGAGCTGTTTTTT
length: 20
D: TRBD2
J: TRBJ2-2
V: TRBV4-3

CDR3: CASSRGLAAAEQFF
DNA: TGTGCCAGCAGCCGCGGACTAGCGGCCGCGGAGCAGTTCTTC
length: 14
D: TRBD2
J: TRBJ2-1
V: TRBV5-4

CDR3: CASSWGSDTGELFF
DNA: TGTGCCAGCAGCTGGGGCAGCGACACCGGGGAGCTGTTTTTT
length: 14
D: NA
J: TRBJ2-2
V: TRBV7-3

CDR3: CASSEVLRAGGPYEQYF
DNA: TGTGCCAGCAGTGAGGTTCTTAGAGCGGGAGGTCCCTACGAGCAGTACTTC
length: 17
D: TRBD2
J: TRBJ2-7
V: TRBV2

CDR3: CSARDQRYLYF
DNA: TGCAGTGCTAGAGATCAACGGTATCTGTACTTC
length: 11
D: NA
J: TRBJ2-7
V: TRBV20-1

CDR3: CASSLVGHGSREETQYF
DNA: TGTGCCAGCAGCTTAGTGGGCCACGGTAGCAGGGAAGAGACCCAGTACTTC
length: 17
D: NA
J: TRBJ2-5
V: TRBV7-2

CDR3: CASSIKVAENKNIQYF
DNA: TGTGCCAGTAGTATAAAAGTTGCAGAAAACAAAAACATTCAGTACTTC
length: 16
D: NA
J: TRBJ2-4
V: TRBV19

CDR3: CASSPGQGAGGYTF
DNA: TGTGCCAGCAGCCCCGGACAGGGGGCAGGTGGCTACACCTTC
length: 14
D: TRBD1
J: TRBJ1-2
V: TRBV7-3

CDR3: CATSRPTGGYNQPQHF
DNA: TGTGCCACCAGCAGACCCACAGGGGGCTACAATCAGCCCCAGCATTTT
length: 16
D: TRBD1
J: TRBJ1-5
V: TRBV15

CDR3: CASSQRGYEQFF
DNA: TGTGCCAGCAGCCAGAGGGGGTATGAGCAGTTCTTC
length: 12
D: NA
J: TRBJ2-1
V: TRBV7-6

CDR3: CASSLVTANTEAFF
DNA: TGTGCCAGCAGCTTAGTTACAGCGAACACTGAAGCTTTCTTT
length: 14
D: NA
J: TRBJ1-1
V: TRBV7-2

CDR3: CASSLGLAGGGDTQYF
DNA: TGCGCCAGCAGCCTGGGGCTAGCGGGAGGGGGAGATACGCAGTATTTT
length: 16
D: TRBD2
J: TRBJ2-3
V: TRBV4-1

CDR3: CASSSGTGDTGELFF
DNA: TGTGCCAGCAGTTCCGGGACAGGGGACACCGGGGAGCTGTTTTTT
length: 15
D: TRBD1
J: TRBJ2-2
V: TRBV11-2

CDR3: CASSEGLYEQYF
DNA: TGTGCCAGCAGCGAGGGACTGTACGAGCAGTACTTC
length: 12
D: NA
J: TRBJ2-7
V: TRBV7-9

CDR3: CASSSPGQSYEQYF
DNA: TGTGCCAGCAGCTCCCCGGGACAGAGCTACGAGCAGTACTTC
length: 14
D: TRBD1
J: TRBJ2-7
V: TRBV28

CDR3: CASSQGQRPYNEQFF
DNA: TGTGCCAGCAGTCAGGGACAGAGGCCCTACAATGAGCAGTTCTTC
length: 15
D: TRBD1
J: TRBJ2-1
V: TRBV6-5

CDR3: CASKGGSSYEQYF
DNA: TGTGCCAGCAAAGGGGGAAGCTCCTACGAGCAGTACTTC
length: 13
D: NA
J: TRBJ2-7
V: TRBV2

CDR3: CASSLLAGQGYTF
DNA: TGTGCCAGCAGCTTATTGGCAGGGCAGGGCTACACCTTC
length: 13
D: NA
J: TRBJ1-2
V: TRBV7-3

CDR3: CSVLGQGYEQYF
DNA: TGCAGCGTTTTGGGGCAGGGTTACGAGCAGTACTTC
length: 12
D: NA
J: TRBJ2-7
V: TRBV29-1

CDR3: CASSSGARYDIQYF
DNA: TGTGCCAGCAGTTCTGGGGCGCGGTATGACATTCAGTACTTC
length: 14
D: NA
J: TRBJ2-4
V: TRBV27

CDR3: CASSPETGGFPLNTEAFF
DNA: TGTGCCAGCAGCCCGGAAACAGGGGGCTTTCCTCTGAACACTGAAGCTTTCTTT
length: 18
D: TRBD1
J: TRBJ1-1
V: TRBV5-8

CDR3: CASSPIPRMVEGGQPQHF
DNA: TGCGCCAGCAGCCCCATTCCCAGAATGGTAGAGGGAGGCCAGCCCCAGCATTTT
length: 18
D: NA
J: TRBJ1-5
V: TRBV4-1

CDR3: CASSDGRAPSDTQYF
DNA: TGTGCCAGCAGTGACGGGAGGGCCCCTTCAGATACGCAGTATTTT
length: 15
D: TRBD2
J: TRBJ2-3
V: TRBV6-4

CDR3: CARTRGANYGYTF
DNA: TGTGCCCGCACGCGGGGAGCTAACTATGGCTACACCTTC
length: 13
D: NA
J: TRBJ1-2
V: TRBV28

CDR3: CASSLGGQGTSEQYF
DNA: TGTGCCAGCAGCTTAGGAGGACAGGGAACATCCGAGCAGTACTTC
length: 15
D: TRBD1
J: TRBJ2-7
V: TRBV11-1

CDR3: CASSSTYEQYF
DNA: TGTGCCAGCAGCTCAACCTACGAGCAGTACTTC
length: 11
D: NA
J: TRBJ2-7
V: TRBV11-2

CDR3: CASSPGTGVSGNTIYF
DNA: TGCGCCAGCAGTCCCGGGACAGGGGTTTCTGGAAACACCATATATTTT
length: 16
D: TRBD1
J: TRBJ1-3
V: TRBV5-1

CDR3: CSARDSVEQYF
DNA: TGCAGTGCTAGAGATTCGGTCGAGCAGTACTTC
length: 11
D: NA
J: TRBJ2-7
V: TRBV20-1

CDR3: CASSKGEIVNALEQYF
DNA: TGTGCCAGTAGTAAAGGGGAAATCGTTAACGCGCTCGAGCAGTACTTC
length: 16
D: NA
J: TRBJ2-7
V: TRBV19

CDR3: CASSSLTSGGYEQYF
DNA: TGTGCCAGCAGCTCTCTGACTAGCGGGGGGTACGAGCAGTACTTC
length: 15
D: TRBD2
J: TRBJ2-7
V: TRBV7-3

CDR3: CASSFRQGGTDTQYF
DNA: TGTGCCAGCAGTTTCAGACAGGGCGGCACAGATACGCAGTATTTT
length: 15
D: TRBD1
J: TRBJ2-3
V: TRBV27

CDR3: CASSWVDRGNQPQHF
DNA: TGTGCCAGCAGTTGGGTAGACAGGGGCAATCAGCCCCAGCATTTT
length: 15
D: TRBD1
J: TRBJ1-5
V: TRBV28

CDR3: CASSLSGHFNQPQHF
DNA: TGTGCCAGCAGCTTAAGTGGGCATTTCAATCAGCCCCAGCATTTT
length: 15
D: NA
J: TRBJ1-5
V: TRBV7-9

CDR3: CARGTGVNLAKNIQYF
DNA: TGTGCCAGAGGGACAGGGGTCAACTTAGCCAAAAACATTCAGTACTTC
length: 16
D: TRBD1
J: TRBJ2-4
V: TRBV2

CDR3: CASSFWTGSYEQYF
DNA: TGCGCCAGCAGCTTCTGGACAGGGTCCTACGAGCAGTACTTC
length: 14
D: TRBD1
J: TRBJ2-7
V: TRBV5-1

CDR3: CASIPRGTEAFF
DNA: TGTGCCAGCATTCCCAGGGGCACTGAAGCTTTCTTT
length: 12
D: NA
J: TRBJ1-1
V: TRBV6-1

CDR3: CASSYSGGQETQYF
DNA: TGTGCCAGCAGTTACTCAGGCGGTCAAGAGACCCAGTACTTC
length: 14
D: NA
J: TRBJ2-5
V: TRBV6-5

CDR3: CASSSKKGTTSSNEQFF
DNA: TGTGCCAGCAGCTCAAAAAAGGGGACTACCTCGAGCAATGAGCAGTTCTTC
length: 17
D: TRBD2
J: TRBJ2-1
V: TRBV27